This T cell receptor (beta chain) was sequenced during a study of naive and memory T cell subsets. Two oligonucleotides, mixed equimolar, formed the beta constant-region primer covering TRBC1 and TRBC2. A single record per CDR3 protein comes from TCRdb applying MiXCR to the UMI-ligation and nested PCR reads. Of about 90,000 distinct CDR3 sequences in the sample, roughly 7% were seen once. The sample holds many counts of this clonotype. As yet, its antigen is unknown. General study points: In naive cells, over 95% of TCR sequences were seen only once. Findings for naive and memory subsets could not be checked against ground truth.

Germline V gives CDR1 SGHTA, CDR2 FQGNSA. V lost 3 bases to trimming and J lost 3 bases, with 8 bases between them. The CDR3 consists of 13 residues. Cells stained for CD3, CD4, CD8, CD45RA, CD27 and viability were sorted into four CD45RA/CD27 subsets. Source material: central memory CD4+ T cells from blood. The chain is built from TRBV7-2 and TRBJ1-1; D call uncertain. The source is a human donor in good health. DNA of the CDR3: TGTGCCAGCAGCTTTGATCAGGACACTGAAGCTTTCTTT. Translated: CASSFDQDTEAFF. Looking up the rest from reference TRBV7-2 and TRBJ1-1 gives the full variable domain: GAGVSQSPSNKVTEKGKDVELRCDPISGHTALYWYRQSLGQGLEFLIYFQGNSAPDKSGLPSDRFSAERTGGSVSTLTIQRTQQEDSAVYLCASSFDQDTEAFFGQGTRLTVV.